The present entry profiles one T cell receptor beta chain with its context. Antigen unknown. The data are from a study of cytomegalovirus exposure and HLA in healthy donors. Researchers ran the PCR with 60 Vbeta and 13 Jbeta primers. TCRdb's table, derived via immunoSEQ multiplex PCR, lists solely in-frame clones and lacks some. The sample holds about 110,000 clones, 13% to 15% seen once. Germline CDR1 reads SGHDT; CDR2 reads YYEEEE. The CDR3 covers 14 residues. Unmatched junction bases numbered 1, after V lost 0 bases and J lost 4 bases. General study points: It was only CMV serostatus that was available as immune exposure information.

Sequencing was performed on PBMCs. This receptor was obtained from a female donor in good health and CMV-seronegative. The chain is built from TRBV5-6 and TRBJ2-3, with TRBD2 matching 8 bases. CDR3 sequence: CASSLAGGPDTQYF. CDR3 DNA sequence: TGTGCCAGCAGCTTGGCGGGGGGGCCAGATACGCAGTATTTT.